The entry below gives a single T cell receptor (beta chain) sequence along with its context. TCRdb processed the 5' RACE reads anew with MiXCR; each CDR3 protein has one entry. Found here are about 350,000 distinct CDR3 sequences, roughly 13% of them singletons; the top ten hold around a fifth. V lost 5 bases and J 0 bases, leaving 17 bases between the germline ends. CDR1 and CDR2 (germline): MNHEY, SMNVEV (reference sequence). The CDR3 sequence is 16 residues long. This record comes from a study of T-cell memory formation after mild COVID-19. The gene calls are TRBV27 and TRBJ2-7; D is unresolved. The origin of this receptor is a man younger than 35 who had mild COVID-19 (a few samples of this study predate the infection). Cell type and time point are not known. The sample was PBMCs or a T cell subset sorted from them (not recorded which). The CDR3 nucleotides read TGTGCCAGCAGTGAAATAGGGCCTTTATCCTCCTACGAGCAGTACTTC. Protein sequence: CASSEIGPLSSYEQYF.